This record looks at one TCR beta chain sequence and its context. As yet, its antigen is unknown. Produced via immunoSEQ multiplex PCR; TCRdb's table is partial and in-frame only. The data contain tens of thousands of clones, around 87% of them seen just once; the ten biggest clones take up more than 4.5%. These data come from a study of OX40 agonist ivuxolimab in advanced cancers. Study-wide background: Treatment of patients was with ivuxolimab, an agonistic anti-OX40 (CD134) antibody. Study-wide points: Mean expanded clone counts were higher in CD8+ than CD4+ T cells. Some patients who did not respond also had low normalized T-cell clonal expansion. By week 6 at 0.1 to 3.0 mg/kg, blood CD4+ and CD8+ T cells had expanded clonally.

Per germline, CDR1 MNHNS and CDR2 SASEGT. This CDR3 is built from 12 residues. Trimming shortened V by 1 base and J by 7 bases, and 8 bases separated the two germline ends. Sequencing was performed on CD4+ or CD8+ T cells sorted from blood, taken in a trial of the OX40 agonist ivuxolimab. This clonotype originated in an adult with an advanced solid tumor such as melanoma, head and neck, liver or kidney cancer. V usage is TRBV6-1 and J usage is TRBJ2-7; D uncertain. Here the CDR3 DNA reads TGTGCCAGCAGTGAAGTATACGGGGAGCAGTACTTC. Its translation: CASSEVYGEQYF.